These 17 T cell receptor beta chains originate from one sample sequenced in a study of siplizumab effects on memory and regulatory T cells. The repertoire was sequenced with immunoSEQ multiplex PCR; TCRdb's copy has only in-frame clones and lacks some. Of about 50,000 clones listed, about 88% were seen once; the top ten hold about 0.35%. Material for sequencing was naive CD8+ T cells sorted from blood. The receptors shown here come from a human donor in good health.

The rearrangement uses TRBV6-1 and TRBJ2-7; D unclear. This CDR3 is 12 amino acids long. Trimming took off 8 bases at V and 0 bases at J, with 8 bases between the two ends. Germline-derived CDR1 and CDR2 are MNHNS and SASEGT. The CDR3 region is CASGDFSYEQYF. In DNA form, the CDR3 reads TGTGCCAGCGGGGATTTCTCCTACGAGCAGTACTTC.

The chain links TRBV10-3 to TRBJ2-7; 11 bases map to TRBD2. The germline V gene has CDR1 ENHRY and CDR2 SYGVKD. Germline trimming cut 6 bases from V and 4 bases from J; bases unmatched to any gene: 14. The CDR3 is made up of 17 amino acids. DNA of the CDR3: TGTGCCATCAGCTCGGGACTAGCGGACCTAGACCGTTACGAGCAGTACTTC. It specifies CAISSGLADLDRYEQYF.

This chain links TRBV11-2 with TRBJ2-2; 7 bases agree with TRBD1. Germline CDR1 reads SGHAT; CDR2 reads FQNNGV. This CDR3 has 15 amino acids. The trim removed 5 bases at V and 4 bases at J, leaving 7 bases unmatched. CDR3 amino acids: CASSTWTGVTGELFF. The CDR3, as DNA: TGTGCCAGCAGCACTTGGACAGGTGTCACCGGGGAGCTGTTTTTT.

This sequence joins TRBV18 and TRBJ2-3, with TRBD2 matching over 7 bases. Losses at the gene ends were 3 bases for V and 2 bases for J; bases not matched to a gene: 11. CDR3 length: 17 amino acids. CDR1 KGHSH and CDR2 LQKENI come from the germline V gene. The DNA for the CDR3 is TGTGCCAGCTCACCCCTCGAGGCGGGGGTCAACACAGATACGCAGTATTTT. Amino acids: CASSPLEAGVNTDTQYF.

The chain couples TRBV7-9 to TRBJ2-7, with 7 bases identical to TRBD1. There are 15 residues in the CDR3. From germline, CDR1 is SEHNR and CDR2 FQNEAQ (reference sequence). Losses at the gene ends were 0 bases for V and 5 bases for J; bases not matched to a gene: 7. This CDR3 reads CASSLANGQDHEQYF. In nucleotides, the CDR3 is TGTGCCAGCAGCTTAGCGAACGGACAGGACCACGAGCAGTACTTC.

This chain joins TRBV6-5 and TRBJ2-1; 13 nucleotides align to TRBD2. The V gene end was trimmed by 6 bases and the J gene end by 10 bases; junction bases not matched to a gene: 6. The CDR3 is 14 residues long. Germline V gene sequence: CDR1 MNHEY, CDR2 SVGAGI. CDR3 protein: CASSLKGLAGEQFF. The CDR3 nucleotides read TGTGCCAGCAGCCTTAAGGGACTAGCGGGAGAGCAGTTCTTC.

This rearrangement joins TRBV9 to TRBJ2-1, with TRBD2 matching over 10 bases. Germline CDR1 SGDLS, CDR2 YYNGEE. With V trimmed by 3 bases and J by 0 bases, 9 bases remained unmatched. The CDR3 length is 18 residues. CDR3 loop: CASSGTGTSDSSYNEQFF. In DNA form, the CDR3 reads TGTGCCAGCAGCGGGACCGGGACTAGCGATAGCTCCTACAATGAGCAGTTCTTC.

This chain joins TRBV29-1 and TRBJ2-6, with no clear D. The CDR3 loop spans 15 amino acids. Looked up from germline, CDR1 is SQVTM and CDR2 is ANQGSEA. V dropped 0 bases and J dropped 4 bases, with 10 bases sitting between them. The CDR3 DNA follows: TGCAGCGTTGAAGATGGGTATCCCGGGGCCAACGTCCTGACTTTC. Its protein is CSVEDGYPGANVLTF.

This chain uses TRBV7-8 with TRBJ2-1; 9 positions match TRBD2. Germline trimming cut 5 bases from V and 0 bases from J; bases unmatched to any gene: 5. Germline V gene sequence: CDR1 SGHVS, CDR2 FQNEAQ. The CDR3 covers 16 residues. CDR3 sequence: CASSARLADSYNEQFF. The CDR3, as DNA: TGTGCCAGCAGCGCCCGACTAGCGGACTCCTACAATGAGCAGTTCTTC.

The V call is TRBV7-2, the J call TRBJ2-1; D unresolved. The CDR3 has 13 residues. V was pared by 4 bases and J by 8 bases, with 12 bases between. CDR1 is SGHTA, CDR2 FQGNSA, per germline. CDR3 bases: TGTGCCAGCAGCTATCTTACCGGCTATGAGCAGTTCTTC. Its translation is CASSYLTGYEQFF.

The chain combines TRBV6-5 with TRBJ1-2; D is possibly TRBD1 (6 bases). V shed 6 bases and J shed 2 bases, with 16 bases lying between them. Germline V gene sequence: CDR1 MNHEY, CDR2 SVGAGI. The CDR3 is 15 residues long. CDR3 in amino acids: CASSFSQGNNYGYTF. Written as DNA, the CDR3 is TGTGCCAGCAGCTTTTCACAGGGCAACAACTATGGCTACACCTTC.

This chain uses TRBV14 with TRBJ1-1; D not certain. Germline lookup yields CDR1 SGHDN and CDR2 FVKESK. Trimming shortened V by 1 base and J by 2 bases, and 14 bases separated the two germline ends. The CDR3 covers 16 residues. The CDR3 nucleotides are TGTGCCAGCAGCCAAGGACGATTCTCTGCCAACACTGAAGCTTTCTTT. It translates to CASSQGRFSANTEAFF.

This chain uses TRBV19 with TRBJ1-1, with a possible D match to TRBD1 (5 bases). The CDR3 spans 16 residues. The germline V gene encodes CDR1 LNHDA and CDR2 SQIVND (reference sequence). Trimming took 1 base from V and 4 from J, leaving 16 bases between them. The DNA for the CDR3 is TGTGCCAGTAGTATAGGTCTTAGGGGCACCCGCACTGAAGCTTTCTTT. As protein: CASSIGLRGTRTEAFF.

V is TRBV2 and J is TRBJ2-3; 8 nucleotides agree with TRBD1. The CDR3 contains 17 residues. Germline lookup yields CDR1 SNHLY and CDR2 FYNNEI. With 4 bases clipped from V and 0 bases from J, the junction kept 9 bases outside the gene matches. CDR3 bases: TGTGCCAGCAGTGTGTCCAGGACAGGGACTAGCACAGATACGCAGTATTTT. It encodes CASSVSRTGTSTDTQYF.

J is TRBJ2-1 and V is TRBV6-5; no clear D gene. Trimming took 1 base from V and 5 from J, leaving 12 bases between them. The CDR3 covers 15 residues. Germline V gene sequence: CDR1 MNHEY, CDR2 SVGAGI. This CDR3 is CASSYLSLENNEQFF. The CDR3 nucleotides read TGTGCCAGCAGTTACTTATCTCTAGAAAACAATGAGCAGTTCTTC.

The chain couples TRBV11-2 to TRBJ2-7, with 7 bases fitting TRBD2. Germline values: CDR1 SGHAT, CDR2 FQNNGV. The CDR3 loop spans 14 amino acids. V shed 2 bases, J shed 5 bases, and the junction held 6 bases outside the gene matches. The CDR3 DNA reads TGTGCCAGCAGCTTAATCGCGGGAGTGAACGAGCAGTACTTC. It translates to CASSLIAGVNEQYF. Complete variable domain (other parts from reference TRBV11-2 and TRBJ2-7): EAGVAQSPRYKIIEKRQSVAFWCNPISGHATLYWYQQILGQGPKLLIQFQNNGVVDDSQLPKDRFSAERLKGVDSTLKIQPAKLEDSAVYLCASSLIAGVNEQYFGPGTRLTVT.

This chain connects TRBV5-4 to TRBJ2-4; D tentatively fits TRBD1 or TRBD2 (5 bases each). In germline, CDR1 is SGHNT, CDR2 YYREEE (reference sequence). This CDR3 has 13 residues. Trimming stripped 0 bases from V and 5 bases from J, with 6 bases between. The CDR3 DNA sequence: TGTGCCAGCAGCTTGGGGGACCAAAACATTCAGTACTTC. It yields the protein CASSLGDQNIQYF.